This entry concerns a single T cell receptor beta chain. This clone has more than one count but fewer than ten. Its recognized antigen is unknown. Per-base qualities were not stored, and no clone one base away is much larger. No patient had received any treatment before thyroid surgery. Using T-cell receptor beta sequencing, the study looked back at clinical samples from patients collected from about 2011 to 2019. The data were taken from a study of metastatic and nonmetastatic thyroid tumors (dated by TCRdb to the early 2020s). Notes on the research overall: Repertoires were compared across peripheral blood and tumor or nodule tissue samples from malignant and benign thyroid patients.

The study at large found these results: In both blood and tumor samples, TCR beta diversity was reported to be significantly higher in malignant tumors than in benign nodules.

Receptors were amplified or captured by PCR. Sequenced using an Illumina HiSeq 4000. High-throughput sequencing was used to profile the TCR beta-chain CDR3 region of every patient. The paper's data handling went like this. The researchers built a classifier to tell apart papillary thyroid cancer patients with distant metastasis, based on CDR3 differences among clinicopathological groups. The Shannon index was used to assess repertoire diversity, and the Morisita-Horn index was used to assess tumor-blood repertoire similarity. The raw public reads went through TCRdb reprocessing: fastp at Q25, MiXCR clone calling, in-frame beta chains kept. TCRdb's processing, not the authors', yielded these V and J calls. A total of 7,000 to 9,500 clones appear in this sample, 25% to 40% of them only once. Of the sample, 20% falls within the top ten clones. The source of this sequence is a female donor with papillary thyroid cancer or a benign thyroid nodule (not recorded which). Some clones in this sample may be carry-over from other donors' samples. Material for sequencing was tumor tissue.

CDR3 region: CASSFGTGTGYTF. The DNA sequence is given as TGTGCCAGCAGTTTTGGGACAGGGACCGGCTACACCTTC. This chain joins TRBV27 to TRBJ1-2; the central 9 bases match TRBD1. V has 3 bases trimmed and J has 8 bases trimmed; junction bases matching no gene number 4. The CDR3 numbers 13 residues from cysteine through phenylalanine. Solely the CDR3 DNA is kept, with 39 bases framed from the first base. As encoded in the germline V gene (reference sequence), CDR1 is MNHEY while CDR2 is SMNVEV.